This TCR beta chain derives from a study of blood T cell repertoires in COVID-19. Overall study: From the United States, Italy and Spain came samples of acute and convalescent COVID-19. T cells, B-cell-depleted T cells, or PBMCs provided the cDNA or gDNA that served as material.

As originally analysed: Cell counts per sample came from amplifying reference gene primers. Clones were read by immunoSEQ multiplex PCR, and TCRdb kept only the in-frame ones, dropping some. The V and J calls and clone size were taken over from that table, and D and trimming were inferred from the DNA. The sample holds approximately 190,000 clones; roughly 81% are singletons and the top ten take approximately 5.1%. Trimming cost V 0 bases and J 6 bases, with 16 bases left between them. In germline, CDR1 is SGDLS, CDR2 YYNGEE. The CDR3 sequence is 16 residues long. The chain joins TRBV9 to TRBJ2-1; TRBD2 might be the D (7 bases). The clonotype originates from a woman in her 70s with active or convalescent COVID-19. Sequences were obtained from peripheral blood. The CDR3 protein is CASSVGGRETPNEQFF. The CDR3 nucleotides are TGTGCCAGCAGCGTAGGGGGGCGGGAGACACCCAATGAGCAGTTCTTC.